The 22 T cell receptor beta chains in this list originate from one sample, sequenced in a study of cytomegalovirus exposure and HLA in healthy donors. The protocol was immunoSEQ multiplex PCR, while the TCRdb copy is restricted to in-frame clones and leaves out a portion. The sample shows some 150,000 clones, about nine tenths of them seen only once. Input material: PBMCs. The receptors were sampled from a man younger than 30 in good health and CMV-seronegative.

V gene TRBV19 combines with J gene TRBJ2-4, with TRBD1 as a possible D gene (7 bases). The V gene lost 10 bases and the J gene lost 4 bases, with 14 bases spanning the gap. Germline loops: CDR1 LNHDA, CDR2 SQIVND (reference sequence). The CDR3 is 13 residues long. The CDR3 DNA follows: TGTGCCACCTCGACAGGGAGGAAAAACATTCAGTACTTC. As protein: CATSTGRKNIQYF.

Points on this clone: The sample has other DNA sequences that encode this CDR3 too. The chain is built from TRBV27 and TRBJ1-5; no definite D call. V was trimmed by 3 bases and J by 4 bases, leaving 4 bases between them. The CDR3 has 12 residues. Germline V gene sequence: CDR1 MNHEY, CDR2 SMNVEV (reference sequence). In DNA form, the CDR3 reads TGTGCCAGCAGTTTCCCGAATCAGCCCCAGCATTTT. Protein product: CASSFPNQPQHF.

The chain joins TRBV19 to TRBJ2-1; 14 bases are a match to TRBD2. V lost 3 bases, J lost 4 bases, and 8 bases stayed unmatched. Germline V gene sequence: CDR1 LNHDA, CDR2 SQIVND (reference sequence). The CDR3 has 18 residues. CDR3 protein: CASSMEGLAGGLYNEQFF. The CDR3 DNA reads TGTGCCAGTAGTATGGAAGGACTAGCGGGAGGACTGTACAATGAGCAGTTCTTC.

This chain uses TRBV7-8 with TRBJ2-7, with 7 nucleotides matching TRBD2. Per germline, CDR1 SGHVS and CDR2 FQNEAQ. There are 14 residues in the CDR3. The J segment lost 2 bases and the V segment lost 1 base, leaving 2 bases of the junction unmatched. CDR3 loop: CASSLEAGAYEQYV. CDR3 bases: TGTGCCAGCAGCTTAGAGGCGGGAGCCTACGAGCAGTACGTC.

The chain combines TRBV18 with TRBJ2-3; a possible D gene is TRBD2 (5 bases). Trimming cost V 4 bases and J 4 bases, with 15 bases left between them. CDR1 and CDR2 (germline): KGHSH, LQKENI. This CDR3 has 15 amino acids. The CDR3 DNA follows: TGTGCCAGCTCACTAACCAGGACGGACTCAGATACGCAGTATTTT. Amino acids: CASSLTRTDSDTQYF.

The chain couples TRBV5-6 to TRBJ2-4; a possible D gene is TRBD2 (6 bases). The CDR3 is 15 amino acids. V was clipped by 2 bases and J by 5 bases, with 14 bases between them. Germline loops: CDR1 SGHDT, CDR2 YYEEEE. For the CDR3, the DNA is TGTGCCAGCAGCTTTACGCGGGGCCCGCAAAACATTCAGTACTTC. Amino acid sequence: CASSFTRGPQNIQYF.

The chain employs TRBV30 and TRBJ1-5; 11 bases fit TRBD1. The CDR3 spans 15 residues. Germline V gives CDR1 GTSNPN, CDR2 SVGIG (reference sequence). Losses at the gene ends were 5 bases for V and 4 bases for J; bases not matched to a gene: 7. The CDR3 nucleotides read TGTGCCTGGGCCGGACAGGGGGCTGGAAATCAGCCCCAGCATTTT. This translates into CAWAGQGAGNQPQHF.

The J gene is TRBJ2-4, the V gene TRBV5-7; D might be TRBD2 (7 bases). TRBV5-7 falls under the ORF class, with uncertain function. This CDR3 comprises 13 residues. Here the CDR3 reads CATTGGGKNIQYF. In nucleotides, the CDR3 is TGTGCAACGACAGGCGGGGGCAAAAACATTCAGTACTTC.

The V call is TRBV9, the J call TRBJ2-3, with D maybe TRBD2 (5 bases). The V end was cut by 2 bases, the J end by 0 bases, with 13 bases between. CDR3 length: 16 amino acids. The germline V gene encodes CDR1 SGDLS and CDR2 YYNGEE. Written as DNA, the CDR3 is TGTGCCAGCAGCGTCTCCCCGGGATCTAGCACAGATACGCAGTATTTT. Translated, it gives CASSVSPGSSTDTQYF.

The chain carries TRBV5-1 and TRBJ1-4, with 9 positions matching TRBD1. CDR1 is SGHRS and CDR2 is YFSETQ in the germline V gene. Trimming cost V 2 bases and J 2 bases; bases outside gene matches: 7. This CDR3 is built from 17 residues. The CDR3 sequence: CASSLGTGRSTNEKLFF. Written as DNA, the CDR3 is TGCGCCAGCAGCTTAGGGACAGGGAGGAGCACTAATGAAAAACTGTTTTTT.

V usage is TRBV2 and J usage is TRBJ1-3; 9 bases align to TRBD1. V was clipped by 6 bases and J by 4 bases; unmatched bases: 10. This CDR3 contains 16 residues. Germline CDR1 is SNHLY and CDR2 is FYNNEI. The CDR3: CASRRDRVSYGNTIYF. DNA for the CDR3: TGTGCCAGCAGGAGGGACAGGGTATCATACGGAAACACCATATATTTT.

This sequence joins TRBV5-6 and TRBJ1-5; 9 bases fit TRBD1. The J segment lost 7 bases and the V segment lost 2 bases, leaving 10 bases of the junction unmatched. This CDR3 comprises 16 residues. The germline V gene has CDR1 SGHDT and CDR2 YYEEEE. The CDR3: CASSFRGQGFGQPQHF. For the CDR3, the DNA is TGTGCCAGCAGCTTCCGGGGACAGGGTTTTGGGCAGCCCCAGCATTTT.

CDR3 coding DNA: TGTGCCAGCACCAAGGCGGGGGGCCGCGAGACCCAGTACTTC. It is translated as CASTKAGGRETQYF. The rearrangement joins TRBV25-1 to TRBJ2-5; TRBD2 aligns across 8 bases. Germline V gives CDR1 MGHDK, CDR2 SYGVNS. The CDR3 contains 14 residues. Trimming at V came to 7 bases and at J to 5 bases, leaving 9 bases not matched to a gene.

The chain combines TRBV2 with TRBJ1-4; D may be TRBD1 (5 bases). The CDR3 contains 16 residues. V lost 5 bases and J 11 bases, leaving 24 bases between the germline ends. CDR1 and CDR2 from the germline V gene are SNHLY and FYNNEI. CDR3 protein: CASSQIRTTENLKLFF. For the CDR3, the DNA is TGTGCCAGCAGTCAAATCCGGACAACCGAGAATCTGAAACTGTTTTTT.

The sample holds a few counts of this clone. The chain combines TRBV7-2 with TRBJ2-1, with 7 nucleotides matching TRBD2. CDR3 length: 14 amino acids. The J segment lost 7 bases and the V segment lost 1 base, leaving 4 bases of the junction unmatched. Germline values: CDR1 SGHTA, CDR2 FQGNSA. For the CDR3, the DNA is TGTGCCAGCAGCTTAGGGGGAGGGCCAAATGAGCAGTTCTTC. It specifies CASSLGGGPNEQFF.

CDR3 DNA: TGTGCCAGCGCCCTCGAAGGGGCCCCGCGAGATACGCAGTATTTT. It yields the protein CASALEGAPRDTQYF. The chain links TRBV27 to TRBJ2-3; D perhaps matches TRBD1 (5 bases). In germline, CDR1 is MNHEY, CDR2 SMNVEV (reference sequence). The CDR3 sequence is 15 residues long. V was shortened by 8 bases and J by 5 bases, with 20 bases between the two germline ends.

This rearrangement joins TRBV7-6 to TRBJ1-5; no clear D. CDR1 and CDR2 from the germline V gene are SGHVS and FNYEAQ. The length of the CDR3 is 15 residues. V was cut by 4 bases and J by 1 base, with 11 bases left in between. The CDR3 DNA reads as TGTGCCAGCAGCTCAAGGACGGGAAGCAATCAGCCCCAGCATTTT. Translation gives CASSSRTGSNQPQHF.

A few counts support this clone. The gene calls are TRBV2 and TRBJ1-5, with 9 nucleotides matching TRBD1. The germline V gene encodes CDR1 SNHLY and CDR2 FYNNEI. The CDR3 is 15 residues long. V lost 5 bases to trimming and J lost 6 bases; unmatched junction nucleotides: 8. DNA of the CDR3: TGTGCCAGCAGTTCCGGGACAGGGTCGGTTCAGCCCCAGCATTTT. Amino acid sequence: CASSSGTGSVQPQHF.

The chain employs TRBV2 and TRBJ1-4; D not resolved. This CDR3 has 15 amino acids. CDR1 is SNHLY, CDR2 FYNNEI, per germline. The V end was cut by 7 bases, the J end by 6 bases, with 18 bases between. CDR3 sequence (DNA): TGTGCCAGCACCCTAGGACTGCTTAACTATGAAAAACTGTTTTTT. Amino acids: CASTLGLLNYEKLFF.

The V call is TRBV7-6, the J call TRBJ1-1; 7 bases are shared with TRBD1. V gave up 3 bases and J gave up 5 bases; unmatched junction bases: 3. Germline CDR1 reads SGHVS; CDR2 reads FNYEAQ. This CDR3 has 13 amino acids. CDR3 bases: TGTGCCAGCAGCTTGGGGACAGAAACTGAAGCTTTCTTT. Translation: CASSLGTETEAFF.

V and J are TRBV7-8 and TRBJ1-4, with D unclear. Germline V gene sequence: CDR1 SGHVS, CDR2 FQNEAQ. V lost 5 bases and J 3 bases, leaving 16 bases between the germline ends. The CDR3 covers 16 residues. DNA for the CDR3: TGTGCCAGCAGCCCCCGAGCGGCGGGGTCTAATGAAAAACTGTTTTTT. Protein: CASSPRAAGSNEKLFF.

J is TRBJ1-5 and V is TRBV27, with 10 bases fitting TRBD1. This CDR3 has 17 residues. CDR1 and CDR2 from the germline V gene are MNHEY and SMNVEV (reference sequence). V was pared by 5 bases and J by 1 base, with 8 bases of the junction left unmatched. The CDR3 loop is CASSPWRGQGSNQPQHF. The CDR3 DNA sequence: TGTGCCAGCAGTCCCTGGCGGGGACAGGGGAGCAATCAGCCCCAGCATTTT.